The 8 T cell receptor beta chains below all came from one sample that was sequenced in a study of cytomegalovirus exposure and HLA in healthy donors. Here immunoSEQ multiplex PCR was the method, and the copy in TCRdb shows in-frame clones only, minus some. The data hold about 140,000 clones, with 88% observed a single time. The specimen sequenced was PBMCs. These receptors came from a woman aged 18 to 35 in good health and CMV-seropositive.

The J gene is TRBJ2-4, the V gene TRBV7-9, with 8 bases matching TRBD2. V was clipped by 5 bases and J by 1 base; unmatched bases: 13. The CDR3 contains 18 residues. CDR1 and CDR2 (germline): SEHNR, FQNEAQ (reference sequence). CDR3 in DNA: TGTGCCAGCAGCGCCGGGAGGGCCGCGGGTTCGGCCAAAAACATTCAGTACTTC. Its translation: CASSAGRAAGSAKNIQYF.

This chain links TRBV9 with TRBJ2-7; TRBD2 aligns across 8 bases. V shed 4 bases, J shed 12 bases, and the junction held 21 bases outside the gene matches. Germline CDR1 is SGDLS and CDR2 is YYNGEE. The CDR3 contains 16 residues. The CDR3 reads CASSPGTLRSGSKLYF. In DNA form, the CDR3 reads TGTGCCAGCAGCCCTGGAACCCTTAGGAGCGGGAGTAAGTTGTACTTC.

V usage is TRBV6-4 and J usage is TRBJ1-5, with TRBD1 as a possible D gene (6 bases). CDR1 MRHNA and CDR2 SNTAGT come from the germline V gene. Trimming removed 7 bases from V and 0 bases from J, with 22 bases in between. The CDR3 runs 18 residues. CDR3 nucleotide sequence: TGTGCCAGCACCCATAGAGACAGGTATCGGAATAGCAATCAGCCCCAGCATTTT. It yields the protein CASTHRDRYRNSNQPQHF.

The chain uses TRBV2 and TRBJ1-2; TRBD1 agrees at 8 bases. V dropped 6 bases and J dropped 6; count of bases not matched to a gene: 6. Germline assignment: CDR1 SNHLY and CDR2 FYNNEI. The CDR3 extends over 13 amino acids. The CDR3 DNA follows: TGTGCCAGCAGCGCAGGGGGCGCCGATGGCTACACCTTC. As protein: CASSAGGADGYTF.

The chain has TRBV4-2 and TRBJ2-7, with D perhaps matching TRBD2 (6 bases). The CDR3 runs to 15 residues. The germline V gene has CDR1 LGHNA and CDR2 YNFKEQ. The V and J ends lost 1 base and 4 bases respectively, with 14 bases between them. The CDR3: CASSQGGDLVYEQYF. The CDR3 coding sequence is TGTGCCAGCAGCCAAGGGGGGGACTTGGTGTACGAGCAGTACTTC.

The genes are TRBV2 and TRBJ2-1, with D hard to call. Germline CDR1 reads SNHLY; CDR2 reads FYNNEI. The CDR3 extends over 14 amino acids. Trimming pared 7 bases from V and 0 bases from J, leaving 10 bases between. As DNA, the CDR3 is TGTGCCAGCACGGCGGTTCGCTCCTACAATGAGCAGTTCTTC. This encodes CASTAVRSYNEQFF.

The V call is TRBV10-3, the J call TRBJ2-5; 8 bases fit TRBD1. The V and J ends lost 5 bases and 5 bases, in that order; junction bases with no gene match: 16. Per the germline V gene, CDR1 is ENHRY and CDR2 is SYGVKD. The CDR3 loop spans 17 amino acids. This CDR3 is CAISLTRLDRVGETQYF. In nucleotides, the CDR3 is TGTGCCATCAGTTTAACCAGGCTGGACAGGGTAGGGGAGACCCAGTACTTC.

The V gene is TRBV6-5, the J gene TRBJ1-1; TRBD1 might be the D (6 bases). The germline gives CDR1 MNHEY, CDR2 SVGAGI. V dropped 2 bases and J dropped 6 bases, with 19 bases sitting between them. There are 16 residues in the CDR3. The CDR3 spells CASSYGEGVSVSEAFF. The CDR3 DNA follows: TGTGCCAGCAGTTACGGGGAGGGGGTCTCCGTATCTGAAGCTTTCTTT.